The clone carrying this TCR beta chain was found a few times. Its antigen is as yet unknown. The V gene's germline CDR1 is MGHRA and CDR2 YSYEKL. V shed 5 bases and J 6 bases; nucleotides not matched to a gene: 2. This CDR3 has 13 residues. This sample stems from a study of beta chain features in type 1 diabetes. General observations from the study: Still unanswered here is whether HLA type influences TCRB rearrangement. TCRB CDR3 length was moderately but significantly reduced in all four CD4+ subsets of Type 1 diabetes patients.

Sequenced material consisted of expressed TCRB transcripts (all of the isolated RNA was reverse transcribed). Generated by immunoSEQ multiplex PCR, the TCRdb table keeps only in-frame clones and is missing some. In the table there are hundreds of thousands of clones, around 15% of which are singletons. The TCR originated in a man aged 18 to 29 with type 1 diabetes. This chain connects TRBV4-1 to TRBJ2-1; the match to TRBD1 covers 9 bases. The sample taken for sequencing was naive CD4+ T cells from blood. DNA for the CDR3: TGCGCCAGCAGCGGGACAGGGATCAATGAGCAGTTCTTC. This codes for CASSGTGINEQFF.